Described below is a single T cell receptor (beta chain) sequence and its context. What antigen it recognizes has not been identified. Per-nucleotide qualities are absent, and no much larger clonotype sits a single base away. This sample stems from a study of beta chain features in type 1 diabetes (dated by TCRdb to 2017 to 2018). Context from the whole study: Patients and healthy donors did not differ in mean age, gender distribution, total cell number or subset yield. A total of some 110 million sorted cells were examined across all samples, and a strong correlation was observed between cell number per subset and RNA yield. The study compared TCRB repertoires of sorted circulating CD4+ T cell subsets between recently diagnosed type 1 diabetes patients and matched healthy donors. Naive and central memory subsets were obtained from all 30 or so donors, but regulatory and stem cell-like memory subsets were isolated from only 8 patients and 8 healthy donors.

Study-wide findings and limitations: Because cDNA was sequenced instead of genomic DNA, activated cells with high expression could be over-represented, although the groups did not differ in activation or CD3 levels. At VDJ recombination sites, patients with type 1 diabetes made fewer insertions and deleted more nucleotides, a pattern implying thymic rearrangement abnormalities. Shorter templates might have been favored by PCR, but patient and control samples were amplified and corrected together, so both groups would have been affected equally by any skew. In all four CD4+ subsets, TCRB CDR3 length was moderately but significantly shorter in type 1 diabetes patients. HLA sub-analyses involved small numbers of individuals, so any influence of HLA type on TCRB rearrangement remained unresolved. The naive, central memory and regulatory TCRB repertoires appeared to resemble one another more closely among patients than among healthy donors.

Each donor gave one peripheral blood draw, about 110 mL on average, collected into heparinised tubes. A BD FACSAria II was used to sort naive, central memory, regulatory and stem cell-like memory CD4+ T cells with a panel that included CD45RO, CCR7, CD25, CD127, CD95 and CD27. Every sorted population had a purity above 98%. PBMCs were separated immediately by Lymphoprep density gradient centrifugation and were stained directly, without being cultured. So that batch effects would be minimized, each experiment stained and sorted samples in pairs, pairing one healthy donor with one patient. The High Capacity cDNA Reverse Transcription Kit was used to reverse transcribe all of the isolated RNA, meaning that expressed TCRB transcripts were what got sequenced. Naive, central memory and regulatory T cell samples underwent deep immunoSEQ sequencing, averaging roughly 3.4 million total reads per sample. Sorted cells were lysed in RLT buffer, and RNA was extracted using DNase-treated RNeasy Micro or Mini kits according to cell number. To prevent cross-contamination, each cell subset was processed individually, whereas patient and healthy donor samples were processed jointly. TCRB sequences were amplified from cDNA with the immunoSEQ multiplex PCR, producing 87-bp fragments spanning the CDR3 region. Amplicons were sequenced on the Illumina HiSeq platform. Concerning the study's data processing: PCR bias was corrected computationally using synthetic template baselines, and reads within Hamming distance 2 were collapsed, with unmergeable singletons discarded. Reads were aligned to IMGT to assign V, D and J genes, CDR3 length, and insertions or deletions at six rearrangement sites. Clonotype counts were normalized to sorted cell number within each subset before computing true diversity and Gini coefficients with the tcR R package. The overlap coefficient, calculated on TCRB nucleotide sequences, was used to quantify repertoire sharing. As a proxy for the pre-selection repertoire, out-of-frame TCRB sequences from naive cells were analyzed. TCRdb re-hosts the immuneACCESS table, in-frame sequences only. Its copies lack some clones; in the studies checked, an unresolved V gene accounts for under half of them, and the cause for the rest is not known. V and J calls and clone size are as listed in that table; D and trimming were resolved from the DNA. This sample has fewer than 350,000 clones in its table, and about 20% of those were observed once. The leading ten clones occupy 0.044% of the sample.

CDR1 and CDR2 (GTSNPN, SVGIG) derive from the germline V gene (reference sequence). From the cysteine up to the phenylalanine, the CDR3 has a length of 15 residues. Just CDR3 DNA is preserved here, 45 bases in frame from base 1. Relative to germline, V is missing 0 bases and J is missing 4 bases, with 6 bases of the junction outside any gene match. The source of this sequence is a woman aged 18-35 years in good health. Input material: naive CD4+ T cells from blood. The sample's cell subset or site label is to be understood as: true naive CD4+ T cells. The chain is assembled from TRBV30 and TRBJ1-1; TRBD1 fits 9 bases in the junction. At the DNA level, the sequence is TGTGCCTGGAGTGTAAGGGGGACAGGGTCCACTGAAGCTTTCTTT. This is translated as CAWSVRGTGSTEAFF. The CDR3 plus the reference TRBV30 and TRBJ1-1 genes for the other parts give the full variable domain: SQTIHQWPATLVQPVGSPLSLECTVEGTSNPNLYWYRQAAGRGLQLLFYSVGIGQISSEVPQNLSASRPQDRQFILSSKKLLLSDSGFYLCAWSVRGTGSTEAFFGQGTRLTVV.